The 19 T cell receptor beta chains reported below all come from one sample, sequenced in a study of tumor and adjacent non-tumor tissue in lung cancer. TCRbeta libraries were built with three rounds of nested PCR, modified from ARM-PCR. Via MiXCR, TCRdb re-called the multiplex PCR reads, giving one row per CDR3 protein. The data contain 60,000 to 85,000 distinct CDR3 sequences, over 70% of them seen just once; the ten biggest clones take up 10% to 15%. RNA was extracted from bulk tissue without any cell sorting. Sequenced: lung tumor tissue. The receptor source for this set is a woman aged 45 to 65 with non-small cell lung cancer.

This clonotype was counted at least ten times. This chain links TRBV13 with TRBJ2-3; D ambiguous. Trimming removed 2 bases from V and 2 bases from J, with 14 bases in between. The length of the CDR3 is 16 residues. CDR1 PRHDT and CDR2 FYEKMQ come from the germline V gene (reference sequence). The CDR3 bases are TGTGCCAGCAGCTTATTACGCGCGGACCCCACAGATACGCAGTATTTT. It specifies CASSLLRADPTDTQYF.

On this clonotype: The conserved phenylalanine or tryptophan is not found at the CDR3 terminus, so this likely reflects a read error. The chain uses TRBV10-3 and TRBJ2-7; D may be TRBD2 (6 bases). The V gene's germline CDR1 is ENHRY and CDR2 SYGVKD. The CDR3 sequence is 12 residues long. Deletions cut 9 bases from V and 0 bases from J, with 9 bases between. DNA of the CDR3: TGTGCCATGGGACTGGGCTCCTACGAGCAGTACTCC. Its translation is CAMGLGSYEQYS.

To note about this clonotype: Given the absence of the conserved phenylalanine or tryptophan at the CDR3 end, a read error is likely. This sequence joins TRBV7-8 and TRBJ1-5; no firm D call. Looked up from germline, CDR1 is SGHVS and CDR2 is FQNEAQ. This CDR3 contains 14 residues. This chain's CDR3 is CVSSLDGGAQPQHS. The CDR3 DNA reads as TGTGTCAGCAGTTTAGACGGAGGAGCTCAGCCCCAGCATTCT.

In the case of this clonotype: The final CDR3 position lacks the conserved phenylalanine or tryptophan, pointing to a likely read error. The V gene is TRBV29-1, the J gene TRBJ2-7; D gene uncertain. There are 12 residues in the CDR3. Germline V lookup: CDR1 SQVTM, CDR2 ANQGSEA. The CDR3 DNA sequence: TGCAGCTTTGATTCCAGCCTGGGCGAGCAGTACTTA. Amino acid sequence: CSFDSSLGEQYL.

This clonotype was counted ten times or more. DNA of the CDR3: TGTGCCAGCAGGGGGGGGGGAGGTAGCGAAAAACTGTTTTTT. Amino acid sequence: CASRGGGGSEKLFF. The V and J genes are TRBV6-6 and TRBJ1-4; possibly TRBD1 for D (5 bases). The germline V and J ends were trimmed by 6 bases and 8 bases, with 16 bases remaining between them. This CDR3 is built from 14 residues. Germline V gives CDR1 MNHNY, CDR2 SVGAGI (reference sequence).

This clonotype was seen once. The CDR3 does not close with the conserved phenylalanine or tryptophan, likely indicating a read error. No DNA is shown, since the ends of the CDR3 on it are uncertain; the CDR3 is the one TCRdb lists. The J gene is TRBJ2-6, the V gene TRBV6-1; TRBD1, as called in the table, went unchecked against the DNA. With termini counted, the CDR3 has 16 amino acids. Germline CDR1 MNHNS, CDR2 SASEGT. CDR3 sequence reads: CASTERSGSGANVPTL.

With respect to this clonotype: A much larger clone is a single base away; this may be a read error. The rearrangement uses TRBV28 and TRBJ1-5, with D perhaps matching TRBD1 (6 bases). The CDR3 is 14 amino acids. Germline loops: CDR1 MDHEN, CDR2 SYDVKM. Here the CDR3 reads CASRTNRDDQPPHF. In DNA form, the CDR3 reads TGTGCCAGCAGAACAAACAGGGACGATCAGCCCCCGCATTTT.

This clonotype has only one observation. The rearrangement joins TRBV5-4 to TRBJ2-3, with 9 bases lining up with TRBD2. Germline CDR1 is SGHNT and CDR2 is YYREEE (reference sequence). V gave up 5 bases and J gave up 12 bases; unmatched junction bases: 19. The CDR3 totals 16 residues. CDR3 in DNA: TGTGCCAGCAGTTTCCCCTTAGCGGGAGTCGGAGATATACAGTATTTT. This encodes CASSFPLAGVGDIQYF.

In its sample, this clonotype was seen many times. J is TRBJ2-7 and V is TRBV2; D is unresolved. The CDR3 is 13 residues long. The V end was cut by 7 bases, the J end by 6 bases, with 16 bases between. The germline V gene has CDR1 SNHLY and CDR2 FYNNEI. CDR3 coding DNA: TGTGCCAGCACTAGTTCCGCGACCCCCGAGCAGTACTTC. Protein: CASTSSATPEQYF.

By share of the sample, this clonotype is medium-sized. The J gene is TRBJ2-1, the V gene TRBV12-3 or TRBV12-4, with 8 nucleotides matching TRBD1. V trimming: 5 bases; J trimming: 4 bases; junction bases outside the gene matches: 4. The CDR3 length is 14 residues. CDR3 DNA sequence: TGTGCCAGCAGTGGGACAGGCAAATACAATGAGCAGTTCTTC. It yields the protein CASSGTGKYNEQFF.

Details on this clonotype: An end of the junction differs from the germline gene, which may be a read error. J is TRBJ2-3 and V is TRBV11-2, with D perhaps matching TRBD1 (6 bases). This CDR3 is 15 amino acids long. Germline loops: CDR1 SGHAT, CDR2 FQNNGV. This chain's CDR3 is CTSSLGSPGEHTQYF. For the CDR3, the DNA is TGTACCAGCAGCTTAGGATCCCCAGGGGAGCATACGCAGTATTTT.

Points on this clonotype: A clone one base away is much larger, so this may be a read error. This chain joins TRBV30 and TRBJ1-5, with D perhaps matching TRBD1 (6 bases). The germline V gene has CDR1 GTSNPN and CDR2 SVGIG (reference sequence). V dropped 4 bases and J dropped 5 bases, with 12 bases sitting between them. The CDR3 has 13 amino acids. DNA for the CDR3: TGTGCCTGGAATCCACAGGGAGATCAGCCCCAGCATTTT. Its translation is CAWNPQGDQPQHF. The full variable domain, in which reference TRBV30 and TRBJ1-5 provide the parts outside the CDR3, is SQTIHQWPATLVQPVGSPLSLECTVEGTSNPNLYWYRQAAGRGLQLLFYSVGIGQISSEVPQNLSASRPQDRQFILSSKKLLLSDSGFYLCAWNPQGDQPQHFGDGTRLSIL.

Turning to this clonotype: A junction boundary mismatches the germline segment, possibly from a read error. V and J are TRBV6-1 and TRBJ2-3, with a weak D call TRBD2 (5 bases). The length of the CDR3 is 15 residues. Germline loops: CDR1 MNHNS, CDR2 SASEGT. The CDR3 is CASSEDTGWADTQYF. CDR3 in DNA: TGTGCCAGCAGTGAAGATACGGGATGGGCAGATACGCAGTATTTC.

This clonotype was seen many times. The chain has TRBV4-1 and TRBJ1-5; D possibly corresponds to TRBD1 (6 bases). Per the germline V gene, CDR1 is MGHRA and CDR2 is YSYEKL. This CDR3 has 15 amino acids. V shed 3 bases and J shed 1 base, with 10 bases lying between them. The CDR3 region is CASSQVGGSNQPQHF. DNA of the CDR3: TGCGCCAGCAGCCAGGTTGGGGGCAGCAATCAGCCCCAGCATTTT.

There are a few counts of this clonotype. J is TRBJ2-3 and V is TRBV7-9; 11 nucleotides match TRBD2. J lost 6 bases, V lost 5 bases, and 4 bases had no gene match. This CDR3 region has 14 residues. Germline V CDR1 and CDR2: SEHNR, FQNEAQ (reference sequence). CDR3 region: CASSPGTSGDTQYF. The CDR3 region has the DNA TGTGCCAGCAGCCCCGGGACTAGCGGTGATACGCAGTATTTT.

As regards this clonotype: Germline is not matched at one junction end, which may reflect a read error. V and J are TRBV7-9 and TRBJ2-7; perhaps TRBD1 as D (6 bases). The CDR3 length is 15 residues. The V gene's germline CDR1 is SEHNR and CDR2 FQNEAQ (reference sequence). CDR3 coding DNA: TGTGCCAGCAGCCCGGCGAGGACAGCCTCCTACGAGCAGTATTTC. As protein: CASSPARTASYEQYF.

The chain couples TRBV28 to TRBJ2-1; 7 positions agree with TRBD2. Germline-derived CDR1 and CDR2 are MDHEN and SYDVKM. Trimming removed 6 bases from V and 7 bases from J; junction bases left unmatched: 9. This CDR3 spans 14 amino acids. The CDR3 sequence: CASSPTSRRNEQFF. In nucleotides, the CDR3 is TGTGCCAGCAGCCCGACTAGCAGGAGGAATGAGCAGTTCTTC.

The chain is built from TRBV18 and TRBJ2-6; the D call may be TRBD1 or TRBD2 (6 bases each). The CDR3 has 17 amino acids. Germline V gene sequence: CDR1 KGHSH, CDR2 LQKENI. V was clipped by 5 bases and J by 3 bases, with 17 bases between them. CDR3: CASSDSPGASGANVLTF. The CDR3 nucleotides read TGTGCCAGCTCAGACTCTCCGGGGGCAAGTGGGGCCAACGTCCTGACTTTC.

The chain recombines TRBV29-1 with TRBJ2-2; 13 bases match TRBD2. This CDR3 comprises 16 residues. Germline V lookup: CDR1 SQVTM, CDR2 ANQGSEA. V gave up 6 bases and J gave up 3 bases; unmatched junction bases: 7. The DNA for the CDR3 is TGCAGCGTGATAACTAGCGGGAGGGAAGACACCGGGGAGCTGTTTTTT. Its translation is CSVITSGREDTGELFF.